These 13 T cell receptor beta chains were sequenced from one sample in a study of T cell repertoires in cytomegalovirus infection. TCRdb recomputed calls from the reads with MiXCR, one row per CDR3 protein. This table holds about 530,000 distinct CDR3 sequences, approximately 26% found once. The source material was PBMCs. These receptors originate from a human donor in good health (CMV status not recorded). Some clones in this sample may be carry-over from other donors' samples.

This clonotype showed up many times. This chain links TRBV4-3 with TRBJ1-5, with D hard to call. V lost 0 bases and J lost 5, with 11 bases in between. CDR1 LGHNA and CDR2 YSLEER come from the germline V gene. The CDR3 is 15 amino acids. CDR3 sequence: CASSQDRVSYQPQHF. DNA for the CDR3: TGCGCCAGCAGCCAAGATAGGGTCTCCTATCAGCCCCAGCATTTT.

This rearrangement joins TRBV2 to TRBJ2-2; TRBD2 matches 14 bases. This CDR3 has 15 residues. The junction had 1 base not matched to a gene; V was cut back by 4 bases and J by 6 bases. CDR1 SNHLY and CDR2 FYNNEI come from the germline V gene. In DNA form, the CDR3 reads TGTGCCAGCAGTGGACTAGCGGGAGGGCCCGGGGAGCTGTTTTTT. It translates to CASSGLAGGPGELFF.

The V and J genes are TRBV4-3 and TRBJ1-2; D gene unclear. Trimming removed 0 bases from V and 4 bases from J, with 6 bases in between. CDR1 is LGHNA and CDR2 is YSLEER in the germline V gene. CDR3 length equals 13 residues. Written as DNA, the CDR3 is TGCGCCAGCAGCCAAGAGGAATCCTATGGCTACACCTTC. This gives the protein CASSQEESYGYTF.

J is TRBJ1-2 and V is TRBV4-3; 9 bases are shared with TRBD1. Per the germline V gene, CDR1 is LGHNA and CDR2 is YSLEER. This CDR3 has 15 amino acids. V shed 4 bases and J 3 bases; nucleotides not matched to a gene: 6. The CDR3 is CASSRDRDRDYGYTF. CDR3 bases: TGCGCCAGCAGCCGAGACCGGGACAGGGACTATGGCTACACCTTC.

This clonotype was counted between two and nine times. The chain links TRBV4-3 to TRBJ2-5; 7 bases align to TRBD2. J gave up 7 bases and V 4 bases, and 9 bases lay outside the gene matches. CDR1 is LGHNA and CDR2 is YSLEER in the germline V gene. The CDR3 totals 14 residues. The CDR3 DNA reads TGCGCCAGCAGCCTAGGGACTACCGATGCGACCCAGTACTTC. As protein: CASSLGTTDATQYF.

This clonotype turned up a few times. The chain has TRBV5-6 and TRBJ2-1, with TRBD2 matching 9 bases. The CDR3 is 16 residues long. Germline V gives CDR1 SGHDT, CDR2 YYEEEE. Germline trimming cut 5 bases from V and 9 bases from J; bases unmatched to any gene: 15. The CDR3 sequence: CASRGSGGRARFEQFF. In DNA form, the CDR3 reads TGTGCCAGCAGAGGGTCGGGCGGGAGGGCCCGCTTTGAGCAGTTCTTC.

The rearrangement links TRBV11-3 to TRBJ1-1; D is possibly TRBD1 (5 bases). Germline assignment: CDR1 SGHNT and CDR2 YENEEA. This CDR3 has 15 amino acids. Trimming left V 5 bases short and J 0 bases short, with 13 bases between. CDR3 residues: CASSRRGGVNTEAFF. In DNA, the CDR3 is TGTGCCAGCAGCCGTCGTGGAGGGGTGAACACTGAAGCTTTCTTT.

The rearrangement uses TRBV24-1 and TRBJ2-1; TRBD2 is a possible D gene (5 bases). V dropped 3 bases and J dropped 2 bases, with 19 bases sitting between them. The germline CDR1 and CDR2 sequences are KGHDR and SFDVKD. The CDR3 sequence is 18 residues long. CDR3 loop: CATSDTEVGGGPYNEQFF. CDR3 nucleotide sequence: TGTGCCACCAGTGATACCGAGGTCGGAGGAGGCCCCTACAATGAGCAGTTCTTC.

The chain is built from TRBV7-9 and TRBJ2-3; 10 bases map to TRBD2. The CDR3 sequence is 18 residues long. Germline CDR1 SEHNR, CDR2 FQNEAQ (reference sequence). Germline trimming cut 3 bases from V and 0 bases from J; bases unmatched to any gene: 9. For the CDR3, the DNA is TGTGCCAGCAGCTTCCTTGGACTAGCGGATACTAGCACAGATACGCAGTATTTT. Translating gives CASSFLGLADTSTDTQYF.

This clonotype occurred a few times. This chain connects TRBV6-2 or TRBV6-3 to TRBJ1-5; 7 nucleotides match TRBD1. Germline V gives CDR1 MNHEY, CDR2 SVGEGT. CDR3 length: 14 residues. V lost 7 bases to trimming and J lost 1 base; unmatched junction nucleotides: 4. CDR3 coding DNA: TGTGCCAGCAAACGGGACAGCAGCAATCAGCCCCAGCATTTT. Translating it yields CASKRDSSNQPQHF.

V usage is TRBV28 and J usage is TRBJ1-4, with D possibly being TRBD1 (5 bases). The V gene's germline CDR1 is MDHEN and CDR2 SYDVKM. Trimming stripped 8 bases from V and 0 bases from J, with 19 bases between. This CDR3 is built from 17 residues. DNA of the CDR3: TGTGCCAGCCTTAACTTGGGGCGCACCACAACTAATGAAAAACTGTTTTTT. Its translation: CASLNLGRTTTNEKLFF.

This clonotype was seen at least ten times. The chain combines TRBV7-2 with TRBJ2-7; TRBD2 is a possible D gene (6 bases). This CDR3 contains 14 residues. Germline assignment: CDR1 SGHTA and CDR2 FQGNSA. Trimming removed 5 bases from V and 2 bases from J, with 13 bases in between. This CDR3 is CASSPPTGAYEQYF. The CDR3 coding sequence is TGTGCCAGCAGCCCTCCTACGGGGGCCTACGAGCAGTACTTC. The full variable domain, completed using reference TRBV7-2 and TRBJ2-7, is GAGVSQSPSNKVTEKGKDVELRCDPISGHTALYWYRQSLGQGLEFLIYFQGNSAPDKSGLPSDRFSAERTGGSVSTLTIQRTQQEDSAVYLCASSPPTGAYEQYFGPGTRLTVT.

The CDR3 bases are TGTGCCAGCAGTTGGGGGGAAGAGATGGACACTGAAGCTTTCTTT. Amino acid sequence: CASSWGEEMDTEAFF. The J gene is TRBJ1-1, the V gene TRBV6-2 or TRBV6-3, with TRBD1 as a possible D gene (5 bases). Germline loops: CDR1 MNHEY, CDR2 SVGEGT. The CDR3 consists of 15 residues. The ends were cut back, 4 bases at V and 3 bases at J, with 15 bases in the middle.